This T cell receptor beta chain was profiled in a study of T-cell reconstitution after alpha-beta-depleted transplantation in children. General observations from the study: T-cell counts and diversity at one year following transplant were attributed mainly to newly produced T cells. Reportedly, only several hundred clones from non-depleted graft cells drove alpha-beta T-cell counts at about two months. In some patients, recipient T cells and intrathymic progenitors surviving conditioning explained high day-60 diversity.

The CDR3 is 15 residues long. CDR1 and CDR2 from the germline V gene are SGHAT and FQNNGV. V was pared by 3 bases and J by 3 bases, with 4 bases of the junction left unmatched. Unique molecular identifiers were incorporated when the TCRbeta library was constructed. TCRdb reprocessed the PCR reads via MiXCR and lists one record per CDR3 protein. The table includes 330,000 or so distinct CDR3 sequences, approximately 7.3% detected once. This clonotype was recorded a few times. Its antigen is undetermined. The receptor comes from a female patient aged 2-10 years who had a stem cell transplant for Fanconi anemia, so the T cells may come from the graft donor. J is TRBJ2-1 and V is TRBV11-2; 8 nucleotides align to TRBD1. This specimen was peripheral blood, taken 360 days after TCRalphabeta/CD19-depleted stem cell transplant. The CDR3 protein is CASSFRGPYYNEQFF. The CDR3, as DNA: TGTGCCAGCAGCTTCAGGGGGCCATACTACAATGAGCAGTTCTTC.